This passage covers 25 T cell receptor beta chains from one sample sequenced in a study of blood T cell repertoires in COVID-19 (dated by TCRdb to 2019 to 2021). The method behind the library was the immunoSEQ multiplex PCR assay. Here the immuneACCESS table is served through TCRdb, limited to in-frame sequences with V and J called. Missing clones are a known gap in these copies; in checked studies unresolved V genes cover under half, and the rest lacks a known reason. The sample has roughly 200,000 clones on record, about 76% of them singletons. Less than 7% of the sample lies in the top ten. Sequenced input: peripheral blood. The source is a woman between 40 and 55 years old with COVID-19, enrolled during active disease.

V usage is TRBV5-4 and J usage is TRBJ1-6, with D unclear. The CDR3 is made up of 13 amino acids. Germline values: CDR1 SGHNT, CDR2 YYREEE (reference sequence). The germline V and J ends were trimmed by 0 bases and 10 bases, with 8 bases remaining between them. The CDR3 DNA sequence: TGTGCCAGCAGCTTGGATCGGTCCTCACCCCTCCACTTT. It specifies CASSLDRSSPLHF.

The rearrangement joins TRBV6-5 to TRBJ1-2; unclear D gene. CDR1 is MNHEY, CDR2 SVGAGI, per germline. The CDR3 runs 11 residues. V lost 6 bases and J lost 4, with 6 bases in between. The CDR3 coding sequence is TGTGCCAGCAGGGAGTCCTATGGCTACACCTTC. It translates to CASRESYGYTF.

The chain is built from TRBV1 and TRBJ2-5; the tabulated D call, TRBD1, remains unverified against the DNA. TRBV1 is tagged as a pseudogene. This CDR3 is 15 amino acids long. Written as DNA, the CDR3 is TGCACCAGCAGCGTTTTCGGACAGTTGCAAGAGACCCAGTACTTC. Its translation is CTSSVFGQLQETQYF.

In this sample, this clone turned up a few times. CDR3 sequence reads: CASSGGVAGGPASEQYF. The CDR3 DNA sequence: TGCGCCAGCAGCGGGGGCGTAGCGGGAGGGCCGGCCTCCGAGCAGTACTTC. The chain carries TRBV5-1 and TRBJ2-7; 11 nucleotides line up with TRBD2. The CDR3 spans 17 residues. V dropped 4 bases and J dropped 6; count of bases not matched to a gene: 15. Germline V gene sequence: CDR1 SGHRS, CDR2 YFSETQ.

This chain links TRBV19 with TRBJ2-7; D call uncertain. V lost 6 bases and J lost 7, with 16 bases in between. Germline V gene lookup returns CDR1 LNHDA and CDR2 SQIVND (reference sequence). The CDR3 has 13 residues. The CDR3 sequence is CASSDNHAQEQYF. DNA for the CDR3: TGTGCCAGTAGCGACAATCATGCCCAGGAGCAGTACTTC. Complete variable domain (other parts from reference TRBV19 and TRBJ2-7): DGGITQSPKYLFRKEGQNVTLSCEQNLNHDAMYWYRQDPGQGLRLIYYSQIVNDFQKGDIAEGYSVSREKKESFPLTVTSAQKNPTAFYLCASSDNHAQEQYFGPGTRLTVT.

A single count supports this clone. The rearrangement joins TRBV5-4 to TRBJ2-7; 12 nucleotides align to TRBD2. The CDR3 is made up of 18 amino acids. V shed 5 bases and J 12 bases; nucleotides not matched to a gene: 24. Per germline, CDR1 SGHNT and CDR2 YYREEE (reference sequence). The CDR3 DNA reads as TGTGCCAGCAGTTCGCCGGGGTCGGGAGGACTAGCGGGGACAACGTGGTACTTC. Translated: CASSSPGSGGLAGTTWYF.

This rearrangement joins TRBV27 to TRBJ1-1; 7 nucleotides match TRBD1. This CDR3 has 13 amino acids. Germline V lookup: CDR1 MNHEY, CDR2 SMNVEV (reference sequence). The V segment lost 5 bases and the J segment 8 bases; nucleotides outside the gene matches: 8. In DNA form, the CDR3 reads TGTGCCAGCAGTGCGGACCGGGACAGAGAAGCTTTCTTT. Translating it yields CASSADRDREAFF.

The V gene is TRBV11-3, the J gene TRBJ2-1; 9 nucleotides align to TRBD2. CDR3 length equals 17 residues. Trimming at V came to 1 base and at J to 1 base, leaving 5 bases not matched to a gene. Germline V gene sequence: CDR1 SGHNT, CDR2 YENEEA. CDR3 sequence (DNA): TGTGCCAGCAGCTTAGTAGGTAGCGGGAGTTCCTACAATGAGCAGTTCTTC. Its protein product is CASSLVGSGSSYNEQFF.

This chain connects TRBV7-3 to TRBJ2-2, with D possibly TRBD1 on 5 matching bases. V was cut by 4 bases and J by 3 bases, with 18 bases left in between. CDR1 is SGHTA and CDR2 is FQGTGA in the germline V gene. CDR3 length: 17 amino acids. The CDR3 coding sequence is TGTGCCAGCAGCTCGGTGGGGCCCGAGGTGTACACCGGGGAGCTGTTTTTT. Protein product: CASSSVGPEVYTGELFF.

The chain couples TRBV4-2 to TRBJ1-2; D gene uncertain. CDR3 length equals 12 residues. The V and J ends lost 1 base and 4 bases respectively, with 4 bases between them. CDR1 and CDR2 (germline): LGHNA, YNFKEQ. The CDR3 sequence: CASSQGVYGYTF. The CDR3 DNA reads TGTGCCAGCAGCCAAGGCGTCTATGGCTACACCTTC.

In its sample, this clone was seen once. V gene TRBV5-1 combines with J gene TRBJ2-4, with D unresolved. Germline V gives CDR1 SGHRS, CDR2 YFSETQ. V lost 4 bases and J lost 0, with 14 bases in between. The CDR3 totals 16 residues. The CDR3 region is CASSPMSELAKNIQYF. CDR3 DNA: TGCGCCAGCAGCCCGATGAGCGAATTAGCCAAAAACATTCAGTACTTC.

This chain joins TRBV5-1 and TRBJ2-7; 7 bases fit TRBD1. V was pared by 3 bases and J by 7 bases, with 10 bases of the junction left unmatched. This CDR3 comprises 14 residues. Germline CDR1 is SGHRS and CDR2 is YFSETQ. The CDR3 DNA is TGCGCCAGCAGCTCGTCCGGGACAGCAGAGGAGCAGTACTTC. Its translation is CASSSSGTAEEQYF. The variable domain in full, completed from reference TRBV5-1 and TRBJ2-7, reads KAGVTQTPRYLIKTRGQQVTLSCSPISGHRSVSWYQQTPGQGLQFLFEYFSETQRNKGNFPGRFSGRQFSNSRSEMNVSTLELGDSALYLCASSSSGTAEEQYFGPGTRLTVT.

The chain carries TRBV20-1 and TRBJ2-7; D is perhaps TRBD1 (5 bases). The CDR3 contains 13 residues. The germline gives CDR1 DFQATT, CDR2 SNEGSKA (reference sequence). Deletions cut 3 bases from V and 6 bases from J, with 15 bases between. In DNA form, the CDR3 reads TGCAGTGCTAGTCAGGCGGTAAGGGGCGAGCAGTACTTC. Amino acid sequence: CSASQAVRGEQYF.

The rearrangement links TRBV5-1 to TRBJ2-1; 8 bases map to TRBD2. Looked up from germline, CDR1 is SGHRS and CDR2 is YFSETQ. V lost 7 bases and J lost 8; bases outside the gene matches: 8. The CDR3 spans 13 residues. This CDR3 reads CASSGGGLDEQFF. Written as DNA, the CDR3 is TGCGCCAGCTCAGGCGGGGGGTTGGATGAGCAGTTCTTC.

This clone appeared once. The rearrangement uses TRBV7-2 and TRBJ2-7, with D maybe TRBD1 (6 bases). Trimming stripped 8 bases from V and 0 bases from J, with 17 bases between. The germline gives CDR1 SGHTA, CDR2 FQGNSA. This CDR3 region has 15 residues. The CDR3, as DNA: TGTGCCAGCTCCTTAGGGACACGACGCTCCTACGAGCAGTACTTC. This sequence encodes CASSLGTRRSYEQYF.

There are a few counts of this clone. The chain employs TRBV6-2 or TRBV6-3 and TRBJ1-2; 8 bases are a match to TRBD1. With V trimmed by 5 bases and J by 3 bases, 8 bases remained unmatched. The CDR3 spans 15 residues. The V gene's germline CDR1 is MNHEY and CDR2 SVGEGT. This chain's CDR3 is CASSRQGKLDYGYTF. The CDR3 nucleotides read TGTGCCAGCAGTCGACAGGGGAAGCTTGACTATGGCTACACCTTC.

This CDR3 is CASSLGWGGDEQFF. In nucleotides, the CDR3 is TGCGCCAGCAGCTTGGGCTGGGGAGGGGATGAGCAGTTCTTC. The V gene is TRBV5-1, the J gene TRBJ2-1; 7 bases fit TRBD2. Germline CDR1 SGHRS, CDR2 YFSETQ. This CDR3 is built from 14 residues. Unmatched junction bases numbered 5, after V lost 0 bases and J lost 8 bases.

The V gene is TRBV18, the J gene TRBJ1-1; D uncertain. Germline V gene lookup returns CDR1 KGHSH and CDR2 LQKENI. V lost 4 bases to trimming and J lost 4 bases, with 10 bases between them. The CDR3 is 13 amino acids. CDR3 sequence: CASSRAGGTEAFF. In DNA, the CDR3 is TGTGCCAGCTCACGAGCGGGTGGCACTGAAGCTTTCTTT.

CDR3 sequence reads: CASSQEGLTNEKLFF. The DNA for the CDR3 is TGTGCCAGCAGCCAAGAGGGGCTGACTAATGAAAAACTGTTTTTT. The chain employs TRBV3-1 (or the pseudogene TRBV3-2) and TRBJ1-4; tentatively, D is TRBD1 (5 bases). Per the germline V gene, CDR1 is LGHDT and CDR2 is YNNKEL (reference sequence). V lost 0 bases and J lost 2, with 7 bases in between. The CDR3 contains 15 residues.

The chain recombines TRBV30 with TRBJ1-3; TRBD1 is a possible D gene (5 bases). The V gene's germline CDR1 is GTSNPN and CDR2 SVGIG (reference sequence). The CDR3 is 16 residues long. Between the trimmed V and J ends, which lost 2 bases and 4 bases, there was a span of 18 bases. Written as DNA, the CDR3 is TGTGCCTGGAGTCGGGGATTGGGGGAGGTGGGAAACACCATATATTTT. It translates to CAWSRGLGEVGNTIYF.

This clone was counted a few times. The CDR3 region is CASSLVVSLQETQYF. CDR3 nucleotide sequence: TGTGCCAGCAGCTTAGTAGTTTCCCTCCAAGAGACCCAGTACTTC. The chain employs TRBV7-2 and TRBJ2-5; D gene uncertain. CDR1 is SGHTA, CDR2 FQGNSA, per germline. Trimming shortened V by 1 base and J by 1 base, and 10 bases separated the two germline ends. The CDR3 extends over 15 amino acids. Filled out from reference TRBV7-2 and TRBJ2-5, the complete variable domain reads GAGVSQSPSNKVTEKGKDVELRCDPISGHTALYWYRQSLGQGLEFLIYFQGNSAPDKSGLPSDRFSAERTGGSVSTLTIQRTQQEDSAVYLCASSLVVSLQETQYFGPGTRLLVL.

This clone ranks as medium-sized. This sequence joins TRBV3-1 (or the pseudogene TRBV3-2) and TRBJ2-2, with 7 positions matching TRBD2. J was trimmed by 5 bases and V by 4 bases; bases with no gene match: 7. The CDR3 has 15 amino acids. Germline V gene lookup returns CDR1 LGHDT and CDR2 YNNKEL (reference sequence). The CDR3: CASSRGGSRTGELFF. Here the CDR3 DNA reads TGTGCCAGCAGCCGAGGCGGGAGTAGAACCGGGGAGCTGTTTTTT.

The V gene is TRBV2, the J gene TRBJ2-4; D possibly corresponds to TRBD2 (6 bases). The CDR3 spans 17 residues. Germline CDR1 and CDR2: SNHLY and FYNNEI. The V end lost 8 bases, the J end lost 6 bases, and 26 bases lay between the germline ends. In DNA, the CDR3 is TGTGCCAGCGGTAGGGATCGAGGGTGGGACGGGGGAAACATTCAGTACTTC. Its protein product is CASGRDRGWDGGNIQYF.

V is TRBV6-2 or TRBV6-3 and J is TRBJ1-5; D is undetermined. The CDR3 sequence is 17 residues long. The V gene's germline CDR1 is MNHEY and CDR2 SVGEGT. Trimming removed 5 bases at V and 3 bases at J, with 20 bases between. The CDR3 DNA reads TGTGCCAGCAGTCTAGCGGATCGACACCCTCCCAATCAGCCCCAGCATTTT. Amino acid sequence: CASSLADRHPPNQPQHF.

The chain recombines TRBV7-6 with TRBJ1-1; D is uncertain. This CDR3 is 15 amino acids long. The V and J ends lost 4 bases and 4 bases respectively, with 16 bases between them. CDR1 SGHVS and CDR2 FNYEAQ come from the germline V gene. For the CDR3, the DNA is TGTGCCAGCAGCTCGTCAGATTCCGGGAGCACTGAAGCTTTCTTT. It encodes CASSSSDSGSTEAFF.